The 5 T cell receptor beta chains given below trace back to one sample, sequenced in a study of persistence of HIV-infected CD4 T cells (TCRdb year 2020). The treatment or condition label, as the study defines it: suppressive antiretroviral therapy. Lysates of CMV-infected fibroblasts at roughly 9.6 ug/mL were used to stimulate the cells. Nonresponding CD40L-negative CD69-negative CD45RO-high memory CD4+ T cells were sorted as memory populations depleted of antigen-responding cells. No antigen is known for these receptors. The immunoSEQ hsTCRB assay version 4 in survey mode was used to sequence TCRbeta repertoires from genomic DNA. TCRdb holds this immuneACCESS table with in-frame rearrangements only. Some clones are missing; in checked studies, unresolved V genes explain under half, and the rest has no known cause. A total of fewer than 40,000 clones appear in this sample, 82% of them only once. In total, the top ten clones hold 5% to 7.5% of the sample.

The sample in question was CD4+ T cells sorted from PBMCs after approximately 19-hour stimulation, obtained from a patient who received antiretroviral therapy. What the cell subset or site label conveys for this sample: CD40L-CD69- CD45RO-high memory CD4 T cells not responding to CMV lysate. Source of these receptors: an adult woman with HIV who was CMV-seropositive.

This clone came up once. This chain connects TRBV18 to TRBJ1-1, with 8 bases fitting TRBD1. V was clipped by 3 bases and J by 3 bases; unmatched bases: 9. Looked up from germline, CDR1 is KGHSH and CDR2 is LQKENI. The CDR3 has 16 amino acids. CDR3 loop: CASSPRQGAGDTEAFF. CDR3 bases: TGTGCCAGCTCACCGAGGCAGGGGGCCGGGGACACTGAAGCTTTCTTT.

V and J are TRBV18 and TRBJ2-4, with D possibly matching TRBD1 (6 bases). The length of the CDR3 is 14 residues. The germline V gene has CDR1 KGHSH and CDR2 LQKENI. Trimming left V 3 bases short and J 8 bases short, with 14 bases between. For the CDR3, the DNA is TGTGCCAGCTCACCGGGACACCAAGGAGACATTCAGTACTTC. Residues: CASSPGHQGDIQYF.

A few counts support this clone. CDR3 sequence: CASSGVYEQYF. CDR3 DNA: TGTGCCAGCAGCGGCGTATACGAGCAGTACTTC. This chain uses TRBV11-3 with TRBJ2-7; D gene ambiguous. This CDR3 has 11 amino acids. Germline V gene data show CDR1 as SGHNT and CDR2 as YENEEA. Trimming removed 5 bases from V and 4 bases from J, with 6 bases in between.

The chain carries TRBV7-8 and TRBJ1-3; no reliable D call. Germline V gene sequence: CDR1 SGHVS, CDR2 FQNEAQ. The CDR3 totals 14 residues. With 0 bases removed from V and 4 bases from J, the gap between germline ends came to 7 bases. The CDR3 DNA follows: TGTGCCAGCAGCTTAGCGGGGAGCGGAAACACCATATATTTT. Protein product: CASSLAGSGNTIYF.

Here the CDR3 reads CAWREGSSFRDTQYF. CDR3 in DNA: TGTGCCTGGAGAGAGGGAAGTTCTTTCAGAGATACGCAGTATTTT. The V gene is TRBV30, the J gene TRBJ2-3; D perhaps matches TRBD2 (5 bases). Germline CDR1 reads GTSNPN; CDR2 reads SVGIG (reference sequence). V was trimmed by 3 bases and J by 5 bases, leaving 18 bases between them. The CDR3 has 15 residues.